The sequence of this T cell receptor beta chain was determined in a study of vaccination and CD4 T cells after COVID-19 (dated by TCRdb to the early 2020s). Regarding the complete study: Convalescent patients had a positive SARS-CoV-2 result on nasal swab PCR, and of these patients, nine had mild disease and one had severe disease. The convalescent cohort comprised six males and four females, including two Hispanic individuals, seven Caucasians, two Asians and one multiracial person. Two doses of either the Pfizer-BioNTech BNT162b2 vaccine (n=8) or the Moderna mRNA-1273 vaccine (n=2) were administered to participants. Post-COVID blood samples from convalescent patients were collected a median of roughly 100 days after diagnosis, with a range of 35 to 161 days. The time from the second vaccine dose to post-vaccine blood sampling had a median of approximately 72 days and ranged from 14 to 241 days. Culture stimuli were overlapping spike peptide pools from SARS-CoV-2 and from the common cold coronaviruses HCoV-NL63, HCoV-OC43 and HCoV-229E. As controls, cultures received a CEFX viral epitope pool (the positive control), an HIV-1 Nef peptide pool (the negative control), or no peptide at all. In 9 to 11 COVID-19 convalescent patients and a few infection-naive healthy vaccine recipients, researchers compared the spike-specific CD4+ TCR repertoire from before mRNA vaccination with the repertoire from after. General study outcomes and caveats: Relatively few convalescent patients were included in the study, and early timepoints after natural infection were not analyzed. Among convalescent patients, a median about 86% of the SARS-CoV-2-reactive clones seen after vaccination appeared only after vaccination, which suggests priming specific to the vaccine. Of the vaccine-specific clones in convalescent patients, 304 of 307, or nearly all, reacted only to SARS-CoV-2 spike and did not cross-react with common cold coronaviruses. The median number of SARS-CoV-2-reactive clonotypes rose from 20 to 25 after infection to 30 to 45 after vaccination, but the change was not significant.

Sample treatment or condition, as interpreted from the label and publication: approximately 10-day PBMC culture with coronavirus spike peptide pools or control peptides (ViraFEST assay). The study used the ViraFEST assay, which expanded antigen-specific T cells with peptide pools and then identified expanded clonotypes by TCR sequencing. Positive SARS-CoV-2 PCR tests in the convalescent patients dated from March to December 2020, before Alpha, Beta and Delta variants emerged in the United States. Roughly 2 million PBMCs per well were cultured in IMDM with approximately 5% human AB serum and approximately 9.8 IU/ml IL-2, plus 10 ug/ml peptide pools. Half of the culture medium was replaced with fresh IL-2-containing medium on days 3 and 7. After more than 8 days of culture, CD4+ T cells were isolated by negative selection using the EasySep CD4+ T cell isolation kit. PBMCs were separated from whole blood using Ficoll-Paque Plus gradient centrifugation and then either used fresh or cryopreserved at -140C. In general, triplicate wells were set up for every culture condition.

The CDR3, from cysteine to phenylalanine, totals 16 residues. Only the CDR3 portion is preserved as DNA: 48 bases, with reading frame beginning at the first base. Germline trimming amounts to 5 bases on V and 8 bases on J, with 18 as the count of junction bases outside the gene matches. Looking up the germline V gene (reference sequence) yields CDR1 DFQATT and CDR2 SNEGSKA. Library preparation employed PCR. DNA from cultured CD4+ T cells was subjected to TCR sequencing with the Oncomine TCR Beta short-read assay at the Johns Hopkins FTIC core. The QIAamp micro DNA kit was used to extract genomic DNA from the cultured CD4+ T cells. Oncomine TCR Beta libraries from cultured CD4+ T cells were pooled using unique dual indexes and sequenced on an Illumina iSeq 100. The authors' analysis ran thus. Non-productive sequences were removed, and CDR3s that did not start with C, did not end with F or W, or were shorter than 7 amino acids were discarded. Antigen-specific clonotypes were identified using the MANAFEST web application through comparison of peptide-stimulated wells with reference and other culture wells. Positive clones required FDR below 0.05, an odds ratio above 5, and productive frequency above 0.1% in at least two of three replicate wells. Cross-reactive clonotypes were defined as significantly expanded in both SARS-CoV-2 spike wells and at least one common cold coronavirus spike condition. CDR3 homology was assessed with Levenshtein distances (stringdist) and unrooted phylogenetic trees (ape) in R version 3.6.1. TCRdb passed the public sequencing reads through fastp at Q25 and MiXCR, retaining productive beta sequences. When rows share a CDR3 protein, they turn into one entry using the most common DNA and genes. TCRdb assigned the V and J calls; the authors' analysis was not used. The sample table records about 8,300 distinct CDR3 sequences; approximately 67% of these occur just once. Clones ranked in the top ten supply roughly 35% of the sample.

Details on this clonotype: This clone's antigen is unknown. The sample holds no much larger clone one base away, and base qualities are not on file.

Sequencing was done on a sample of CD4+ T cells from blood, cultured in vitro. This TCR came from a human donor who had recovered from COVID-19. The rearranged chain carries TRBV20-1 and TRBJ2-1, with 7 junctional bases fitting TRBD2. The nucleotides read TGCAGTGCTCAGCTACCTCTAGCGGCCCTGCGCCATGAGCAGTTCTTC. Translated, it reads CSAQLPLAALRHEQFF.